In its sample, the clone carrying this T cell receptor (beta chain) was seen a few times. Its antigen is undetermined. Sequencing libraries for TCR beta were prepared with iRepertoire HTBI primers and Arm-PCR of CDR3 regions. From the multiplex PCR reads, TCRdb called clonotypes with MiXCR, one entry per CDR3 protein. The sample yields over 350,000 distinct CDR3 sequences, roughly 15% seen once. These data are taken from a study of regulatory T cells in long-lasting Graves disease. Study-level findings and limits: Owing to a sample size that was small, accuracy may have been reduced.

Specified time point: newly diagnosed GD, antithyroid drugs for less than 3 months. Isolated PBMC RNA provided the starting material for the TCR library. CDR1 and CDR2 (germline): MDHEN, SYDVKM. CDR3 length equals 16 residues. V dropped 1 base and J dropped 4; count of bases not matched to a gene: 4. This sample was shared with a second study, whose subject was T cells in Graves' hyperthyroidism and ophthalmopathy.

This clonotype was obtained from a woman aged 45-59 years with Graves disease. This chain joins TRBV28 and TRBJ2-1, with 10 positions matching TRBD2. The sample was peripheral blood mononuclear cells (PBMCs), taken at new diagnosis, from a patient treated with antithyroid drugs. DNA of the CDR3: TGTGCCAGCAGTTTATCGGCTAGCGGGAGATACAATGAGCAGTTCTTC. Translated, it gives CASSLSASGRYNEQFF.